This passage covers 30 T cell receptor beta chains from one sample sequenced in a study of beta chain features in type 1 diabetes. Study-wide results and limits: TCRB CDR3s from Type 1 diabetes patients were moderately but significantly shorter in all four CD4+ subsets.

The isolated RNA, all of it, was reverse transcribed, so expressed TCRB transcripts were what got sequenced. The assay was immunoSEQ multiplex PCR, and TCRdb's table has in-frame clones only and misses some. The sample has a few hundred thousand clones; about 12% are singletons. Antigen specificity for these receptors is unknown. Sequenced input: naive CD4+ T cells from blood. Every receptor here comes from a young woman with type 1 diabetes.

The V call is TRBV29-1, the J call TRBJ2-4; weak D call: TRBD2 (7 bases). This CDR3 region has 12 residues. Per the germline V gene, CDR1 is SQVTM and CDR2 is ANQGSEA. V was cut by 3 bases and J by 8 bases, with 11 bases left in between. CDR3: CSVDRGGDIQYF. Here the CDR3 DNA reads TGCAGCGTTGATAGGGGGGGGGACATTCAGTACTTC.

This clone has just a few counts. The chain links TRBV11-3 to TRBJ2-1, with D maybe TRBD1 (6 bases). Trimming stripped 5 bases from V and 8 bases from J, with 19 bases between. The CDR3 covers 15 residues. Looked up from germline, CDR1 is SGHNT and CDR2 is YENEEA. The CDR3 loop is CASSPRQDSAYEQFF. The CDR3 DNA reads as TGTGCCAGCAGCCCGAGACAGGATTCAGCCTATGAGCAGTTCTTC. The entire variable domain, with the rest obtained from reference TRBV11-3 and TRBJ2-1, is as follows: EAGVVQSPRYKIIEKKQPVAFWCNPISGHNTLYWYLQNLGQGPELLIRYENEEAVDDSQLPKDRFSAERLKGVDSTLKIQPAELGDSAVYLCASSPRQDSAYEQFFGPGTRLTVL.

There are a few counts of this clone. J is TRBJ1-4 and V is TRBV7-9; TRBD1 matches at 9 bases. Germline V gene lookup returns CDR1 SEHNR and CDR2 FQNEAQ (reference sequence). The CDR3 covers 13 residues. Trimming removed 5 bases from V and 6 bases from J; junction bases left unmatched: 1. CDR3 sequence reads: CASSRDRDEKLFF. Written as DNA, the CDR3 is TGTGCCAGCAGCCGGGACAGGGATGAAAAACTGTTTTTT.

This clone was counted between two and nine times. The J gene is TRBJ1-2, the V gene TRBV29-1; D remains ambiguous. There are 14 residues in the CDR3. V was cut by 2 bases and J by 0 bases, with 10 bases left in between. Germline V gives CDR1 SQVTM, CDR2 ANQGSEA. This CDR3 reads CSVELVSTNYGYTF. CDR3 bases: TGCAGCGTTGAACTTGTGAGCACTAACTATGGCTACACCTTC.

The chain couples TRBV7-8 to TRBJ2-4; 8 nucleotides agree with TRBD2. The V segment lost 7 bases and the J segment 11 bases; nucleotides outside the gene matches: 10. The CDR3 sequence is 13 residues long. Germline-derived CDR1 and CDR2 are SGHVS and FQNEAQ. For the CDR3, the DNA is TGTGCCAGCACCTACGAGCGGGAGTCCCTTCAGTACTTC. Protein: CASTYERESLQYF.

This clone was recorded a few times. The rearrangement uses TRBV19 and TRBJ2-7; D might be TRBD1 (5 bases). V lost 6 bases and J lost 6, with 12 bases in between. Germline CDR1 LNHDA, CDR2 SQIVND (reference sequence). The CDR3 length is 12 residues. The CDR3 sequence: CASSPRAGEQYF. The DNA for the CDR3 is TGTGCCAGTAGCCCCAGGGCTGGCGAGCAGTACTTC. The variable domain in full, completed from reference TRBV19 and TRBJ2-7, reads DGGITQSPKYLFRKEGQNVTLSCEQNLNHDAMYWYRQDPGQGLRLIYYSQIVNDFQKGDIAEGYSVSREKKESFPLTVTSAQKNPTAFYLCASSPRAGEQYFGPGTRLTVT.

The V gene is TRBV19, the J gene TRBJ1-5; a weak D match, TRBD1 (5 bases). CDR3 length equals 15 residues. V lost 3 bases, J lost 6 bases, and 15 bases lay in between. CDR1 LNHDA and CDR2 SQIVND come from the germline V gene (reference sequence). The CDR3 loop reads CASSMTDGGGQPQHF. Written as DNA, the CDR3 is TGTGCCAGTAGTATGACCGACGGGGGTGGTCAGCCCCAGCATTTT.

This chain connects TRBV27 to TRBJ1-2; perhaps TRBD1 as D (6 bases). V lost 5 bases and J lost 8, with 15 bases in between. CDR3 length: 13 residues. Germline-derived CDR1 and CDR2 are MNHEY and SMNVEV (reference sequence). CDR3 sequence (DNA): TGTGCCAGCAGTCGGCGCGCGGGGGGCGGCTACACCTTC. Translating gives CASSRRAGGGYTF.

The chain links TRBV4-3 to TRBJ2-1; D perhaps matches TRBD2 (5 bases). The V end was cut by 4 bases, the J end by 0 bases, with 10 bases between. The CDR3 length is 15 residues. CDR1 LGHNA and CDR2 YSLEER come from the germline V gene. As DNA, the CDR3 is TGCGCCAGCAGCCGCCAGAGGGCCTCCTACAATGAGCAGTTCTTC. Translating gives CASSRQRASYNEQFF.

The chain joins TRBV4-2 to TRBJ1-2; D may be TRBD1 (6 bases). Germline CDR1 and CDR2: LGHNA and YNFKEQ. V lost 1 base and J 3 bases, leaving 12 bases between the germline ends. The CDR3 has 15 amino acids. CDR3 amino acids: CASSQGVAGDYGYTF. CDR3 DNA sequence: TGTGCCAGCAGCCAAGGGGTGGCAGGGGACTATGGCTACACCTTC.

The J gene is TRBJ2-2, the V gene TRBV2; D is uncertain. V lost 11 bases and J lost 5, with 15 bases in between. Germline loops: CDR1 SNHLY, CDR2 FYNNEI. The CDR3 loop spans 13 amino acids. DNA for the CDR3: TGTGCCCCGAGGAGCGACGGGACCGGGGAGCTGTTTTTT. Protein sequence: CAPRSDGTGELFF. The variable domain in full, with the rest retrieved from reference TRBV2 and TRBJ2-2, is EPEVTQTPSHQVTQMGQEVILRCVPISNHLYFYWYRQILGQKVEFLVSFYNNEISEKSEIFDDQFSVERPDGSNFTLKIRSTKLEDSAMYFCAPRSDGTGELFFGEGSRLTVL.

Only a few counts were recorded for this clone. V is TRBV13 and J is TRBJ2-7; 8 bases are a match to TRBD2. The CDR3 spans 13 residues. Per germline, CDR1 PRHDT and CDR2 FYEKMQ (reference sequence). V was pared by 5 bases and J by 2 bases, with 2 bases of the junction left unmatched. The CDR3 spells CASSHSGTYEQYF. The CDR3 DNA sequence: TGTGCCAGCAGCCATAGCGGGACCTACGAGCAGTACTTC.

This clone was observed a handful of times. The CDR3 here is CASSEPGGRETQYF. Here the CDR3 DNA reads TGTGCCAGCAGTGAACCAGGGGGCCGGGAGACCCAGTACTTC. This chain joins TRBV6-1 and TRBJ2-5; 8 bases are a match to TRBD1. CDR1 and CDR2 from the germline V gene are MNHNS and SASEGT. After removal of 2 bases from V and 5 bases from J, the junction contained 4 bases not matched to a gene. CDR3 size: 14 residues.

V is TRBV7-2 and J is TRBJ2-3; the D gene is possibly TRBD2 (5 bases). This CDR3 comprises 16 residues. Germline loops: CDR1 SGHTA, CDR2 FQGNSA. V lost 7 bases and J 0 bases, leaving 17 bases between the germline ends. This CDR3 is CASTRSLVTSTDTQYF. The CDR3 DNA follows: TGTGCCAGCACCCGATCACTAGTCACTAGCACAGATACGCAGTATTTT.

The chain combines TRBV6-5 with TRBJ2-4; no definite D call. CDR3 length: 15 amino acids. Germline V gene data show CDR1 as MNHEY and CDR2 as SVGAGI. V was shortened by 8 bases and J by 1 base, with 15 bases between the two germline ends. Here the CDR3 DNA reads TGTGCCAGCTCCCAATCAGTTCTCGCCAAAAACATTCAGTACTTC. It codes for CASSQSVLAKNIQYF.

Written as DNA, the CDR3 is TGCGCCAGCAGCTTGCGGGAGATGAACACTGAAGCTTTCTTT. It specifies CASSLREMNTEAFF. The gene calls are TRBV5-1 and TRBJ1-1; no clear D. Germline CDR1 and CDR2: SGHRS and YFSETQ. This CDR3 contains 14 residues. V lost 1 base and J 0 bases, leaving 7 bases between the germline ends.

This clone was detected a few times. This CDR3 is CASRGGGDYGYTF. The DNA for the CDR3 is TGTGCCAGCAGGGGAGGGGGGGACTATGGCTACACCTTC. The J gene is TRBJ1-2, the V gene TRBV6-6; tentative D call: TRBD1 (6 bases). Germline CDR1 reads MNHNY; CDR2 reads SVGAGI (reference sequence). The CDR3 has 13 amino acids. The V gene lost 6 bases and the J gene lost 3 bases, with 11 bases spanning the gap.

V is TRBV5-1 and J is TRBJ1-1, with D unresolved. The CDR3 extends over 15 amino acids. Germline loops: CDR1 SGHRS, CDR2 YFSETQ. V was pared by 0 bases and J by 1 base, with 10 bases between. As DNA, the CDR3 is TGCGCCAGCAGCTTGGAGCCGGGTGCGAACACTGAAGCTTTCTTT. This gives the protein CASSLEPGANTEAFF.

This rearrangement joins TRBV28 to TRBJ2-1; 7 bases are a match to TRBD1. Germline assignment: CDR1 MDHEN and CDR2 SYDVKM. The CDR3 totals 17 residues. Trimming cost V 7 bases and J 0 bases; bases outside gene matches: 12. CDR3 protein: CASTNPWTGHSYNEQFF. The CDR3 bases are TGTGCCAGCACAAACCCCTGGACAGGCCACTCCTACAATGAGCAGTTCTTC. Complete variable domain (other parts from reference TRBV28 and TRBJ2-1): DVKVTQSSRYLVKRTGEKVFLECVQDMDHENMFWYRQDPGLGLRLIYFSYDVKMKEKGDIPEGYSVSREKKERFSLILESASTNQTSMYLCASTNPWTGHSYNEQFFGPGTRLTVL.

This clone occurred a few times. This chain links TRBV29-1 with TRBJ1-5; 9 bases are shared with TRBD1. Looked up from germline, CDR1 is SQVTM and CDR2 is ANQGSEA. The CDR3 contains 16 residues. Here the CDR3 reads CTEKPGQGACNQPQHF. CDR3 sequence (DNA): TGCACCGAAAAACCGGGACAGGGAGCTTGCAATCAGCCCCAGCATTTT.

The chain employs TRBV18 and TRBJ1-1; D uncertain. Trimming stripped 3 bases from V and 10 bases from J, with 12 bases between. CDR1 and CDR2 (germline): KGHSH, LQKENI. This CDR3 is built from 12 residues. This CDR3 reads CASSPKLGGAFF. DNA for the CDR3: TGTGCCAGCTCACCCAAACTTGGTGGAGCTTTCTTT.

This clone was counted a few times. This sequence joins TRBV2 and TRBJ2-3; D remains unclear. The V and J ends lost 6 bases and 8 bases respectively, with 15 bases between them. The CDR3 runs to 13 residues. Germline V lookup: CDR1 SNHLY, CDR2 FYNNEI. The CDR3 DNA follows: TGTGCCAGCAGGAACTCTGGTCCTGTTACGCAGTATTTT. Residues: CASRNSGPVTQYF. Based on the CDR3 plus reference TRBV2 and TRBJ2-3, the full variable domain is EPEVTQTPSHQVTQMGQEVILRCVPISNHLYFYWYRQILGQKVEFLVSFYNNEISEKSEIFDDQFSVERPDGSNFTLKIRSTKLEDSAMYFCASRNSGPVTQYFGPGTRLTVL.

V usage is TRBV27 and J usage is TRBJ1-1, with D hard to call. This CDR3 region has 14 residues. Per germline, CDR1 MNHEY and CDR2 SMNVEV (reference sequence). V shed 8 bases and J shed 5 bases, with 18 bases lying between them. CDR3 nucleotide sequence: TGTGCCAGCCAGAGACGGGATTCGTTTACTGAAGCTTTCTTT. It specifies CASQRRDSFTEAFF.

This clone was picked up a small number of times. The chain carries TRBV28 and TRBJ2-6; 7 nucleotides align to TRBD2. V gave up 6 bases and J gave up 0 bases; unmatched junction bases: 2. The V gene's germline CDR1 is MDHEN and CDR2 SYDVKM. This CDR3 region has 15 residues. The DNA of the CDR3 is TGTGCCAGCAGGGGACTAAGCTCTGGGGCCAACGTCCTGACTTTC. Amino acid sequence: CASRGLSSGANVLTF.

This clone was found a few times. The gene calls are TRBV28 and TRBJ2-6; no clear D. Germline-derived CDR1 and CDR2 are MDHEN and SYDVKM. Trimming pared 4 bases from V and 5 bases from J, leaving 15 bases between. The CDR3 consists of 16 residues. The CDR3 region is CASSSLGGLRANVLTF. DNA of the CDR3: TGTGCCAGCAGTTCCCTCGGTGGGCTTCGGGCCAACGTCCTGACTTTC. The full variable domain, rest sourced from reference TRBV28 and TRBJ2-6, is DVKVTQSSRYLVKRTGEKVFLECVQDMDHENMFWYRQDPGLGLRLIYFSYDVKMKEKGDIPEGYSVSREKKERFSLILESASTNQTSMYLCASSSLGGLRANVLTFGAGSRLTVL.

The CDR3 loop is CASSLGRTGEAGANVLTF. The CDR3 nucleotides read TGCGCCAGCAGCTTGGGACGGACAGGGGAGGCTGGGGCCAACGTCCTGACTTTC. The rearrangement uses TRBV5-1 and TRBJ2-6; 9 bases fit TRBD1. The CDR3 has 18 amino acids. Germline V gene lookup returns CDR1 SGHRS and CDR2 YFSETQ. V lost 0 bases and J lost 2; bases outside the gene matches: 6.

The J gene is TRBJ1-1, the V gene TRBV4-3, with D tentatively TRBD1 (5 bases). Germline lookup yields CDR1 LGHNA and CDR2 YSLEER. This CDR3 spans 13 amino acids. Trimming took off 0 bases at V and 10 bases at J, with 12 bases between the two ends. The CDR3 sequence: CASSQDRLGGAFF. The CDR3 coding sequence is TGCGCCAGCAGCCAAGATAGGCTCGGGGGAGCTTTCTTT.

This clone has more than one count but fewer than ten. This CDR3 is also generated by other DNA sequences in the sample. The V call is TRBV7-9, the J call TRBJ1-5; TRBD1 agrees at 7 bases. The CDR3 extends over 13 amino acids. The junction had 4 bases not matched to a gene; V was cut back by 7 bases and J by 4 bases. The germline V gene encodes CDR1 SEHNR and CDR2 FQNEAQ (reference sequence). CDR3 amino acids: CASTPGGNQPQHF. The CDR3 DNA follows: TGTGCCAGCACCCCAGGGGGGAATCAGCCCCAGCATTTT.

The chain recombines TRBV4-1 with TRBJ2-1, with 8 nucleotides matching TRBD2. After removal of 3 bases from V and 0 bases from J, the junction contained 4 bases not matched to a gene. The V gene's germline CDR1 is MGHRA and CDR2 YSYEKL. This CDR3 has 16 amino acids. CDR3 sequence reads: CASSHPREGSYNEQFF. The CDR3 bases are TGCGCCAGCAGCCATCCCCGGGAGGGCTCCTACAATGAGCAGTTCTTC.

This clone has just a few counts. V gene TRBV19 combines with J gene TRBJ2-3; tentative D call: TRBD1 (5 bases). The V and J ends lost 8 bases and 0 bases respectively, with 15 bases between them. The germline CDR1 and CDR2 sequences are LNHDA and SQIVND (reference sequence). This CDR3 is built from 15 residues. The CDR3 here is CASSSRQSSTDTQYF. The CDR3 coding sequence is TGTGCCAGTTCCAGCCGACAGTCGAGCACAGATACGCAGTATTTT.